This T cell receptor beta chain was sequenced during a study of T-cell reconstitution after alpha-beta-depleted transplantation in children. Study findings and constraints: At one year after transplant, newly produced T cells mostly accounted for T-cell counts and diversity.

This CDR3 region has 18 residues. The germline gives CDR1 LGHDT, CDR2 YNNKEL (reference sequence). Germline trimming cut 1 base from V and 4 bases from J; bases unmatched to any gene: 8. Preparing the TCRbeta library involved the use of unique molecular identifiers. TCRdb used MiXCR to reprocess the PCR reads, holding one entry per CDR3 protein. The sample records 70,000 to 95,000 distinct CDR3 sequences, 15% to 17% being singletons. Only a few counts were recorded for this clonotype. The antigen remains unidentified. This clonotype originated in a male patient under 10 years old who had a stem cell transplant for acute lymphoblastic leukemia, so the T cells may come from the graft donor. This chain links TRBV3-1 with TRBJ2-5, with 14 positions matching TRBD2. Sequences were derived from PBMCs, mostly from graft donor cells, sampled 180 days after TCRalphabeta/CD19-depleted stem cell transplant. Here the CDR3 reads CASSQALGLAGVRETQYF. DNA for the CDR3: TGTGCCAGCAGCCAAGCCCTGGGACTAGCGGGAGTGAGAGAGACCCAGTACTTC.